Below are 28 T cell receptor beta chains sequenced from a single sample in a study of CD8 T cells in ankylosing spondylitis. From the 5' RACE reads, TCRdb called clonotypes with MiXCR, one entry per CDR3 protein. The sample has roughly 150,000 distinct CDR3 sequences, roughly 30% seen once. The material sequenced was synovial fluid, either unsorted or a sorted T cell fraction (not recorded which). The receptors shown here come from a male donor with ankylosing spondylitis.

This sequence joins TRBV18 and TRBJ1-5; the match to TRBD1 covers 7 bases. There are 13 residues in the CDR3. In germline, CDR1 is KGHSH, CDR2 LQKENI. J lost 5 bases, V lost 5 bases, and 3 bases had no gene match. The CDR3 coding sequence is TGTGCCAGCTCAGGACAGGTCCATCAGCCCCAGCATTTT. Residues: CASSGQVHQPQHF. Full variable domain (outside the CDR3, taken from reference TRBV18 and TRBJ1-5): NAGVMQNPRHLVRRRGQEARLRCSPMKGHSHVYWYRQLPEEGLKFMVYLQKENIIDESGMPKERFSAEFPKEGPSILRIQQVVRGDSAAYFCASSGQVHQPQHFGDGTRLSIL.

J is TRBJ1-4 and V is TRBV20-1; 7 bases fit TRBD1. There are 12 residues in the CDR3. Germline V gene lookup returns CDR1 DFQATT and CDR2 SNEGSKA (reference sequence). V lost 6 bases to trimming and J lost 8 bases; unmatched junction nucleotides: 6. The CDR3 is CSARADREKLFF. The CDR3 nucleotides read TGCAGTGCCCGAGCGGACAGGGAAAAACTGTTTTTT.

V usage is TRBV12-3 or TRBV12-4 and J usage is TRBJ1-2, with a possible D match to TRBD1 (5 bases). V lost 6 bases to trimming and J lost 0 bases, with 8 bases between them. The CDR3 sequence is 13 residues long. CDR3 sequence (DNA): TGTGCCAGCAGGGCAGGGCCTAACTATGGCTACACCTTC. Its translation is CASRAGPNYGYTF.

Worth noting for this clonotype: A much larger clone sits a single nucleotide away, making a read error possible. This chain uses TRBV12-3 or TRBV12-4 with TRBJ1-3; D unresolved. The CDR3 is made up of 15 amino acids. V was trimmed by 6 bases and J by 0 bases, leaving 12 bases between them. This CDR3 is CASSLRGCSGNTIYF. DNA of the CDR3: TGTGCCAGCAGCCTTCGAGGCTGCTCTGGAAACACCATATATTTT.

This clonotype was counted once. The CDR3 DNA sequence: TGTGCCACCAGTGATTTTAGCCGTGGTGAGCAGTTCTTC. Its protein is CATSDFSRGEQFF. The J gene is TRBJ2-1, the V gene TRBV24-1; the D is unclear. Trimming took 1 base from V and 9 from J, leaving 9 bases between them. The CDR3 spans 13 residues. Germline V gives CDR1 KGHDR, CDR2 SFDVKD.

In its sample, this clonotype was seen a few times. The rearrangement joins TRBV7-3 to TRBJ2-7; TRBD1 matches 9 bases. After removal of 3 bases from V and 3 bases from J, the junction contained 3 bases not matched to a gene. The germline V gene encodes CDR1 SGHTA and CDR2 FQGTGA. CDR3 length: 14 amino acids. This CDR3 reads CASSLTGGNYEQYF. The CDR3 DNA is TGTGCCAGCAGCTTGACAGGGGGTAACTACGAGCAGTACTTC.

This clonotype was picked up a small number of times. The chain is built from TRBV20-1 and TRBJ2-7; the D gene is possibly TRBD1 (6 bases). The germline V gene has CDR1 DFQATT and CDR2 SNEGSKA (reference sequence). The CDR3 totals 14 residues. V dropped 3 bases and J dropped 1 base, with 13 bases sitting between them. The CDR3 sequence is CSASPGTSSYEQYF. CDR3 DNA: TGCAGTGCTAGCCCCGGGACATCATCCTACGAGCAGTACTTC.

The chain has TRBV6-1 and TRBJ2-3; D tentatively reads TRBD1 or TRBD2 (5 bases each). The germline V gene has CDR1 MNHNS and CDR2 SASEGT. CDR3 size: 14 residues. V was clipped by 8 bases and J by 0 bases, with 12 bases between them. CDR3 in DNA: TGTGCCAGCGCAGTACGGGGCAGCACAGATACGCAGTATTTT. It yields the protein CASAVRGSTDTQYF.

The chain is built from TRBV20-1 and TRBJ1-4, with D possibly TRBD1 on 6 matching bases. Trimming pared 0 bases from V and 6 bases from J, leaving 14 bases between. This CDR3 is built from 15 residues. Germline V gives CDR1 DFQATT, CDR2 SNEGSKA (reference sequence). The CDR3, as DNA: TGCAGTGCTAGAGATCGAGGCAGGGGTGATGAAAAACTGTTTTTT. Amino acid sequence: CSARDRGRGDEKLFF.

The V and J genes are TRBV9 and TRBJ2-7, with 7 bases fitting TRBD1. From germline, CDR1 is SGDLS and CDR2 YYNGEE. V was clipped by 0 bases and J by 7 bases; unmatched bases: 7. The CDR3 extends over 14 amino acids. The CDR3 sequence: CASSVGDSLDEQYF. CDR3 nucleotide sequence: TGTGCCAGCAGCGTAGGGGACAGTCTTGATGAGCAGTACTTC.

This clonotype was seen repeatedly, ten times or more. CDR3 in DNA: TGTGCCAGCAGCGTAAATGTAGAGCCAGATACGCAGTATTTT. This codes for CASSVNVEPDTQYF. The chain has TRBV9 and TRBJ2-3; no definite D call. V lost 1 base, J lost 4 bases, and 10 bases lay in between. The CDR3 has 14 amino acids. Germline CDR1 SGDLS, CDR2 YYNGEE.

This clonotype was recorded at least ten times. The V gene is TRBV2, the J gene TRBJ2-3; D is possibly TRBD1 (6 bases). The CDR3 sequence is 15 residues long. Germline CDR1 is SNHLY and CDR2 is FYNNEI. The V and J ends lost 3 bases and 3 bases respectively, with 13 bases between them. CDR3 residues: CASSDNREETDTQYF. CDR3 bases: TGTGCCAGCAGTGATAACAGGGAAGAAACAGATACGCAGTATTTT.

This clonotype was observed at least ten times. The chain joins TRBV6-1 to TRBJ1-2, with a weak D call TRBD1 (6 bases). The CDR3 covers 14 residues. Between the trimmed V and J ends, which lost 6 bases and 1 base, there was a span of 12 bases. Germline V gene lookup returns CDR1 MNHNS and CDR2 SASEGT. This CDR3 reads CASRDTGINYGYTF. In nucleotides, the CDR3 is TGTGCCAGCAGGGACACAGGGATTAACTATGGCTACACCTTC.

The V and J genes are TRBV5-1 and TRBJ2-1, with TRBD1 matching 11 bases. This CDR3 region has 15 residues. Germline V gives CDR1 SGHRS, CDR2 YFSETQ. After removal of 4 bases from V and 5 bases from J, the junction contained 5 bases not matched to a gene. CDR3 region: CASSTGTGGNNEQFF. The CDR3, as DNA: TGCGCCAGCAGCACCGGGACAGGGGGGAACAATGAGCAGTTCTTC.

This clonotype was seen only a few times. The CDR3 loop reads CASSRRGTEQNIQYF. The CDR3 coding sequence is TGCGCCAGCAGCCGCCGCGGGACAGAGCAAAACATTCAGTACTTC. V gene TRBV4-1 combines with J gene TRBJ2-4; perhaps TRBD1 as D (7 bases). V was clipped by 4 bases and J by 5 bases, with 15 bases between them. Looked up from germline, CDR1 is MGHRA and CDR2 is YSYEKL. The CDR3 has 15 amino acids.

The CDR3: CASSMPGQGNEQFF. The CDR3 DNA reads TGCGCCAGCAGCATGCCGGGACAGGGTAATGAGCAGTTCTTC. The chain employs TRBV4-1 and TRBJ2-1; 9 bases map to TRBD1. CDR1 MGHRA and CDR2 YSYEKL come from the germline V gene. The V segment lost 5 bases and the J segment 7 bases; nucleotides outside the gene matches: 6. The CDR3 length is 14 residues.

This clonotype was seen many times. The V and J genes are TRBV20-1 and TRBJ2-3, with 9 positions matching TRBD2. Germline-derived CDR1 and CDR2 are DFQATT and SNEGSKA (reference sequence). The CDR3 is made up of 16 amino acids. The J segment lost 2 bases and the V segment lost 1 base, leaving 7 bases of the junction unmatched. This chain's CDR3 is CSARGRLADTTDTQYF. The CDR3 DNA is TGCAGTGCTAGAGGGAGACTAGCGGACACCACAGATACGCAGTATTTT.

This clonotype was picked up a small number of times. The gene calls are TRBV2 and TRBJ2-7; D possibly corresponds to TRBD1 (6 bases). V was pared by 8 bases and J by 0 bases, with 8 bases between. The CDR3 is 12 residues long. Germline V gives CDR1 SNHLY, CDR2 FYNNEI. CDR3 nucleotides: TGTGCCAGCGGACAGAGCTCCTACGAGCAGTACTTC. Protein sequence: CASGQSSYEQYF.

This clonotype occurred a few times. The rearrangement links TRBV28 to TRBJ2-7; D call uncertain. CDR3 size: 14 residues. V was pared by 3 bases and J by 1 base, with 10 bases between. CDR1 is MDHEN and CDR2 is SYDVKM in the germline V gene. For the CDR3, the DNA is TGTGCCAGCAGTTTGCCCCTTATGTCCTACGAGCAGTACTTC. This sequence encodes CASSLPLMSYEQYF.

The chain joins TRBV29-1 to TRBJ1-1, with a weak D call TRBD1 (5 bases). CDR1 is SQVTM, CDR2 ANQGSEA, per germline. This CDR3 region has 13 residues. Trimming stripped 4 bases from V and 2 bases from J, with 11 bases between. The CDR3 here is CSVARDFNTEAFF. The CDR3, as DNA: TGCAGCGTTGCCCGGGACTTTAACACTGAAGCTTTCTTT.

This chain joins TRBV3-1 and TRBJ1-1; the D is unclear. Germline lookup yields CDR1 LGHDT and CDR2 YNNKEL (reference sequence). Trimming left V 2 bases short and J 3 bases short, with 7 bases between. The CDR3 is made up of 13 amino acids. DNA of the CDR3: TGTGCCAGCAGCCAATACCGGGACACTGAAGCTTTCTTT. Its protein is CASSQYRDTEAFF.

The chain is built from TRBV30 and TRBJ2-1, with D unclear. This CDR3 spans 14 amino acids. V gave up 2 bases and J gave up 2 bases, with 10 bases separating them. Germline CDR1 GTSNPN, CDR2 SVGIG (reference sequence). This chain's CDR3 is CAWSRDTAYNEQFF. For the CDR3, the DNA is TGTGCCTGGAGTCGTGACACCGCCTACAATGAGCAGTTCTTC.

This chain joins TRBV12-3 or TRBV12-4 and TRBJ2-7; a possible D gene is TRBD1 (5 bases). The CDR3 length is 11 residues. Trimming cost V 5 bases and J 4 bases, with 6 bases left between them. The CDR3 DNA sequence: TGTGCCAGCAGTCGACAGTACGAGCAGTACTTC. Translating it yields CASSRQYEQYF.

The table lists this clonotype with many counts. The chain carries TRBV6-5 and TRBJ2-7; 10 bases agree with TRBD1. CDR3 size: 17 residues. J was trimmed by 4 bases and V by 0 bases; bases with no gene match: 9. Looked up from germline, CDR1 is MNHEY and CDR2 is SVGAGI. CDR3 loop: CASSYSRGTGVGYEQYF. The CDR3 region has the DNA TGTGCCAGCAGTTACTCGAGAGGGACAGGGGTAGGGTACGAGCAGTACTTC.

V gene TRBV20-1 combines with J gene TRBJ2-1, with 9 bases that match TRBD2. The CDR3 totals 17 residues. Germline values: CDR1 DFQATT, CDR2 SNEGSKA (reference sequence). CDR3 loop: CWVQAPSGGSSYNEQFF. CDR3 DNA sequence: TGCTGGGTCCAGGCCCCCAGCGGGGGGAGCTCCTACAATGAGCAGTTCTTC.

For the CDR3, the DNA is TGTGCCAGCAGTTTGCGTATTCACAGGGTCTATGGCTACACCTTC. This codes for CASSLRIHRVYGYTF. The chain couples TRBV28 to TRBJ1-2, with D possibly TRBD1 on 6 matching bases. The CDR3 extends over 15 amino acids. Germline V gene data show CDR1 as MDHEN and CDR2 as SYDVKM. Trimming shortened V by 3 bases and J by 4 bases, and 15 bases separated the two germline ends.

The V call is TRBV6-5, the J call TRBJ2-1; D unclear. V lost 0 bases and J 8 bases, leaving 17 bases between the germline ends. Germline V lookup: CDR1 MNHEY, CDR2 SVGAGI. The CDR3 is made up of 16 amino acids. The CDR3 nucleotides read TGTGCCAGCAGTTACTCGCTGTCTACCGCCGTCCATGAGCAGTTCTTC. Translation: CASSYSLSTAVHEQFF.

The rearrangement joins TRBV7-9 to TRBJ1-2; no definite D call. Trimming left V 3 bases short and J 6 bases short, with 11 bases between. Looked up from germline, CDR1 is SEHNR and CDR2 is FQNEAQ (reference sequence). CDR3 length: 13 amino acids. This chain's CDR3 is CASSLTPLNGYTF. CDR3 nucleotides: TGTGCCAGCAGCTTGACTCCTCTGAATGGCTACACCTTC. Supplemented by reference TRBV7-9 and TRBJ1-2, the full variable domain reads DTGVSQNPRHKITKRGQNVTFRCDPISEHNRLYWYRQTLGQGPEFLTYFQNEAQLEKSRLLSDRFSAERPKGSFSTLEIQRTEQGDSAMYLCASSLTPLNGYTFGSGTRLTVV.